The 19 T cell receptor beta chains below were found in one sample sequenced in a study of blood T cell repertoires in COVID-19. Sequencing used immunoSEQ multiplex PCR; TCRdb keeps in-frame clones, though not all of them. The sample contains 25,000 to 35,000 clones, roughly nine tenths of which appear only once. The specimen sequenced was peripheral blood. The receptors were sampled from a human donor in a cohort sampled during active COVID-19.

This clone has more than one count but fewer than ten. The chain uses TRBV4-1 and TRBJ1-1; D call uncertain. This CDR3 contains 15 residues. CDR1 MGHRA and CDR2 YSYEKL come from the germline V gene. V lost 4 bases to trimming and J lost 1 base, with 13 bases between them. For the CDR3, the DNA is TGCGCCAGCAGCCTGTCTGGCAGTCCGAACACTGAAGCTTTCTTT. Encoded protein: CASSLSGSPNTEAFF.

The gene calls are TRBV5-1 and TRBJ2-3; D perhaps matches TRBD1 (6 bases). V shed 3 bases and J shed 1 base, with 12 bases lying between them. Per germline, CDR1 SGHRS and CDR2 YFSETQ. This CDR3 has 15 amino acids. The CDR3 loop is CASSSTGGRTDTQYF. CDR3 nucleotide sequence: TGCGCCAGCAGCTCGACAGGCGGACGCACAGATACGCAGTATTTT.

The rearrangement uses TRBV6-2 or TRBV6-3 and TRBJ1-4; 7 nucleotides align to TRBD1. The CDR3 consists of 15 residues. V trimming: 4 bases; J trimming: 1 base; junction bases outside the gene matches: 3. Germline V gene lookup returns CDR1 MNHEY and CDR2 SVGEGT. The CDR3: CASSSRGLTNEKLFF. CDR3 coding DNA: TGTGCCAGCAGTTCAAGGGGGCTAACTAATGAAAAACTGTTTTTT.

The rearrangement joins TRBV6-2 or TRBV6-3 to TRBJ1-1; 8 positions match TRBD1. The J segment lost 3 bases and the V segment lost 6 bases, leaving 15 bases of the junction unmatched. CDR1 and CDR2 from the germline V gene are MNHEY and SVGEGT. This CDR3 is built from 17 residues. CDR3 amino acids: CASSSRRTGTMYTEAFF. CDR3 sequence (DNA): TGTGCCAGCAGCTCACGACGGACAGGGACTATGTACACTGAAGCTTTCTTT.

This clone was observed a single time. The V gene is TRBV12-3 or TRBV12-4, the J gene TRBJ1-5; no definite D call. The CDR3 totals 13 residues. Between the trimmed V and J ends, which lost 5 bases and 3 bases, there was a span of 8 bases. The CDR3, as DNA: TGTGCCAGCAGTCCCGACAACAATCAGCCCCAGCATTTT. Encoded protein: CASSPDNNQPQHF.

V and J are TRBV4-3 and TRBJ2-2; D is undetermined. The germline V gene encodes CDR1 LGHNA and CDR2 YSLEER. V dropped 2 bases and J dropped 7 bases, with 5 bases sitting between them. The CDR3 spans 12 residues. The CDR3 nucleotides read TGCGCCAGCAGCCAATTTAACGGGGAGCTGTTTTTT. Amino acids: CASSQFNGELFF.

This clone appeared a single time. The genes are TRBV7-2 and TRBJ2-4, with 7 nucleotides matching TRBD1. Germline CDR1 is SGHTA and CDR2 is FQGNSA. The CDR3 sequence is 15 residues long. Germline trimming cut 4 bases from V and 1 base from J; bases unmatched to any gene: 4. CDR3 nucleotides: TGTGCCAGCAGCTCGACAGGGTTCGCCAAAAACATTCAGTACTTC. This codes for CASSSTGFAKNIQYF.

The rearrangement links TRBV3-1 (or the pseudogene TRBV3-2) to TRBJ2-7, with D perhaps TRBD2 (6 bases). Germline loops: CDR1 LGHDT, CDR2 YNNKEL (reference sequence). The CDR3 has 12 residues. Trimming shortened V by 4 bases and J by 4 bases, and 8 bases separated the two germline ends. This CDR3 is CASSLAGYEQYV. The DNA of the CDR3 is TGTGCCAGCAGCCTCGCGGGGTACGAGCAGTACGTC.

J is TRBJ1-2 and V is TRBV12-3 or TRBV12-4, with a weak D call TRBD1 (5 bases). The ends were cut back, 3 bases at V and 9 bases at J, with 14 bases in the middle. This CDR3 has 13 residues. This CDR3 is CASSFFREYRYTF. CDR3 DNA: TGTGCCAGCAGTTTCTTCAGGGAATATCGCTACACCTTC.

This chain joins TRBV3-1 (or the pseudogene TRBV3-2) and TRBJ1-3; D is unclear. Trimming left V 2 bases short and J 4 bases short, with 18 bases between. CDR1 is LGHDT, CDR2 YNNKEL, per germline (reference sequence). The CDR3 contains 17 residues. The DNA of the CDR3 is TGTGCCAGCAGCCAATCGGTAGCGGGGAGCTCCGGAAACACCATATATTTT. Protein product: CASSQSVAGSSGNTIYF.

The chain is built from TRBV3-1 (or the pseudogene TRBV3-2) and TRBJ1-1; D ambiguous. Between the trimmed V and J ends, which lost 4 bases and 3 bases, there was a span of 9 bases. The CDR3 length is 13 residues. The V gene's germline CDR1 is LGHDT and CDR2 YNNKEL (reference sequence). In DNA, the CDR3 is TGTGCCAGCAGCCTAACAGCGGACACTGAAGCTTTCTTT. Residues: CASSLTADTEAFF.

The gene calls are TRBV5-1 and TRBJ1-6; no reliable D call. Between the trimmed V and J ends, which lost 7 bases and 5 bases, there was a span of 13 bases. Germline V gene data show CDR1 as SGHRS and CDR2 as YFSETQ. This CDR3 is built from 14 residues. CDR3 in DNA: TGCGCCAGCGGGAGTTCCCTGAATAATTCACCCCTCCACTTT. It yields the protein CASGSSLNNSPLHF.

The chain uses TRBV7-2 and TRBJ1-4; D is perhaps TRBD1 (5 bases). Germline CDR1 reads SGHTA; CDR2 reads FQGNSA. The V gene lost 4 bases and the J gene lost 8 bases, with 14 bases spanning the gap. This CDR3 spans 14 amino acids. The CDR3 coding sequence is TGTGCCAGCAGCTCCACAGGACCGGAGGAAAAACTGTTTTTT. This codes for CASSSTGPEEKLFF.

The chain combines TRBV6-6 with TRBJ1-5; D is unclear. Deletions cut 0 bases from V and 0 bases from J, with 9 bases between. Looked up from germline, CDR1 is MNHNY and CDR2 is SVGAGI (reference sequence). The CDR3 has 16 amino acids. The CDR3 loop reads CASSYSGESSNQPQHF. The DNA for the CDR3 is TGTGCCAGCAGTTACTCCGGGGAATCTAGCAATCAGCCCCAGCATTTT.

In this sample, this clone turned up a few times. DNA for the CDR3: TGTGCCAGCAGCTGGACAGGGAGCACTGAAGCTTTCTTT. Amino acids: CASSWTGSTEAFF. The rearrangement joins TRBV7-2 to TRBJ1-1, with TRBD1 identical over 8 bases. Germline CDR1 SGHTA, CDR2 FQGNSA. Trimming cost V 4 bases and J 4 bases; bases outside gene matches: 2. The CDR3 totals 13 residues. Together with reference TRBV7-2 and TRBJ1-1, the CDR3 gives the full variable domain: GAGVSQSPSNKVTEKGKDVELRCDPISGHTALYWYRQSLGQGLEFLIYFQGNSAPDKSGLPSDRFSAERTGGSVSTLTIQRTQQEDSAVYLCASSWTGSTEAFFGQGTRLTVV.

CDR3 sequence (DNA): TGTGCCAGCACCACGAGCGACGAGCAGTTCTTC. The encoded protein is CASTTSDEQFF. V and J are TRBV4-2 and TRBJ2-1; D is uncertain. The V end lost 7 bases, the J end lost 10 bases, and 11 bases lay between the germline ends. CDR1 and CDR2 (germline): LGHNA, YNFKEQ. This CDR3 contains 11 residues.

The chain joins TRBV5-1 to TRBJ2-3; 7 bases line up with TRBD2. The CDR3 sequence is 15 residues long. With V trimmed by 6 bases and J by 1 base, 8 bases remained unmatched. The V gene's germline CDR1 is SGHRS and CDR2 YFSETQ. CDR3 sequence (DNA): TGCGCCAGCACCCCTGGGGGGGGAGGCACAGATACGCAGTATTTT. Its translation is CASTPGGGGTDTQYF.

The chain links TRBV7-2 to TRBJ2-3; D remains ambiguous. Deletions cut 6 bases from V and 6 bases from J, with 13 bases between. The CDR3 has 13 residues. Germline V CDR1 and CDR2: SGHTA, FQGNSA. The CDR3 loop is CASRRQRRDTQYF. The CDR3 nucleotides are TGTGCCAGCAGACGGCAAAGGCGGGATACGCAGTATTTT.

The chain is built from TRBV19 and TRBJ1-4; TRBD1 matches at 11 bases. Germline assignment: CDR1 LNHDA and CDR2 SQIVND (reference sequence). The CDR3 length is 15 residues. V trimming: 7 bases; J trimming: 6 bases; junction bases outside the gene matches: 7. CDR3 sequence: CASTEGQGGHEKLFF. In DNA form, the CDR3 reads TGTGCCAGTACCGAGGGACAGGGGGGCCATGAAAAACTGTTTTTT. Full variable domain (rest looked up from reference TRBV19 and TRBJ1-4): DGGITQSPKYLFRKEGQNVTLSCEQNLNHDAMYWYRQDPGQGLRLIYYSQIVNDFQKGDIAEGYSVSREKKESFPLTVTSAQKNPTAFYLCASTEGQGGHEKLFFGSGTQLSVL.